The present T cell receptor (beta chain) was sequenced within a study of beta chain features in type 1 diabetes. In the study overall: Healthy donors and patients showed comparable age, gender and cell yields. Across every sample, approximately 110,000,000 sorted cells were examined in total.

There are a few counts of this clone. Its antigen is as yet unknown. Expressed TCRB transcripts were sequenced because the entire RNA isolate underwent reverse transcription. Profiled with immunoSEQ multiplex PCR; TCRdb holds only in-frame clones, not every one. In the table there are about 220,000 clones, roughly 10% of which are singletons. Purity above 98% was achieved in all sorted populations. Study-wide results and limits: Fewer junction insertions and more nucleotide deletions appeared in type 1 diabetes patients.

The CDR3 extends over 12 amino acids. V lost 4 bases and J lost 6, with 13 bases in between. Germline CDR1 reads SQVTM; CDR2 reads ANQGSEA. This receptor was taken from a young man in good health. The sample comprised central memory CD4+ T cells from blood. The chain uses TRBV29-1 and TRBJ2-7; D may correspond to TRBD1 or TRBD2 (5 bases each). In nucleotides, the CDR3 is TGCAGCGTTGGTGAGGGACGGGTCGAGCAGTACTTC. Translation gives CSVGEGRVEQYF.